The clone carrying this T cell receptor beta chain was detected only once. Its antigen remains unknown. This sample was taken from a study of T-cell reconstitution after alpha-beta-depleted transplantation in children. Overall study findings and caveats: Expanded graft clones, several hundred of them, were reportedly the source of alpha-beta T cells about two months after transplant. One year post-transplant, T-cell counts and diversity were largely derived from T cells produced anew. Surviving recipient cells, namely T cells and thymic progenitors, were the source of high day-60 TCRbeta diversity in some patients.

The CDR3 is 16 residues long. With 6 bases clipped from V and 4 bases from J, the junction kept 10 bases outside the gene matches. Germline CDR1 SSHAT, CDR2 FNYEAQ (reference sequence). A library of TCRbeta sequences, prepared with unique molecular identifiers, was generated. Each CDR3 protein gets one entry after TCRdb re-called the PCR reads with MiXCR. The profile covers a few hundred thousand distinct CDR3 sequences, with about a quarter appearing a single time and under 45% taken by the ten largest. This clonotype was obtained from a boy less than two years old with Wiskott-Aldrich syndrome, due to receive a stem cell transplant. V gene TRBV7-7 combines with J gene TRBJ2-2, with TRBD2 matching 8 bases. This specimen consisted of PBMCs, obtained before TCRalphabeta/CD19-depleted stem cell transplant. DNA of the CDR3: TGTGCCAGCAGGCCGGGGGGGCTAGCGGCCACCGGGGAGCTGTTTTTT. Its protein product is CASRPGGLAATGELFF.